A single sample gave rise to the 32 T cell receptor beta chains below, sequenced in a study of T cells of healthy individuals. One entry per CDR3 protein results from TCRdb running MiXCR on the 5' RACE reads. The sample has around 40,000 distinct CDR3 sequences; 4.5% are singletons. Receptors originate from a human donor in good health.

This clonotype has ten or more counts. V and J are TRBV24-1 and TRBJ2-5; D is possibly TRBD2 (6 bases). V lost 4 bases, J lost 2 bases, and 13 bases lay in between. Germline CDR1 and CDR2: KGHDR and SFDVKD. This CDR3 is 15 amino acids long. CDR3 protein: CATSDSGLTQETQYF. CDR3 coding DNA: TGTGCCACCAGTGACTCGGGACTGACACAAGAGACCCAGTACTTC.

This clonotype was recorded many times. V usage is TRBV11-3 and J usage is TRBJ2-5, with a weak D call TRBD1 (6 bases). Germline V gene sequence: CDR1 SGHNT, CDR2 YENEEA. CDR3 size: 15 residues. V dropped 2 bases and J dropped 1 base, with 11 bases sitting between them. The CDR3: CASSLTGHPQETQYF. The CDR3, as DNA: TGTGCCAGCAGCTTAACGGGACATCCCCAAGAGACCCAGTACTTC.

Comment on this clonotype: One base away lies a much larger clone, so this may be a sequencing read error. The chain uses TRBV5-1 and TRBJ2-5; perhaps TRBD1 as D (5 bases). The germline CDR1 and CDR2 sequences are SGHRS and YFSETQ. The CDR3 sequence is 13 residues long. Trimming removed 3 bases from V and 2 bases from J, with 8 bases in between. The CDR3 DNA sequence: TGCGCCAGCAGCTGGGCAGGGCAAGAGACCCAGTACTTC. Translating gives CASSWAGQETQYF. The full variable domain, rest sourced from reference TRBV5-1 and TRBJ2-5, is KAGVTQTPRYLIKTRGQQVTLSCSPISGHRSVSWYQQTPGQGLQFLFEYFSETQRNKGNFPGRFSGRQFSNSRSEMNVSTLELGDSALYLCASSWAGQETQYFGPGTRLLVL.

This clonotype was found many times. V and J are TRBV29-1 and TRBJ1-1; 7 bases agree with TRBD1. CDR1 and CDR2 from the germline V gene are SQVTM and ANQGSEA. V shed 3 bases, J shed 5 bases, and the junction held 0 bases outside the gene matches. The CDR3 runs to 11 residues. CDR3 sequence: CSVETGTEAFF. The DNA of the CDR3 is TGCAGCGTTGAGACAGGGACTGAAGCTTTCTTT. Based on the CDR3 plus reference TRBV29-1 and TRBJ1-1, the full variable domain is SAVISQKPSRDICQRGTSLTIQCQVDSQVTMMFWYRQQPGQSLTLIATANQGSEATYESGFVIDKFPISRPNLTFSTLTVSNMSPEDSSIYLCSVETGTEAFFGQGTRLTVV.

This clonotype appeared once. Germline is not matched at one junction end, which may reflect a read error. The rearrangement uses TRBV9 and TRBJ1-3; perhaps TRBD1 as D (6 bases). CDR3 size: 14 residues. From germline, CDR1 is SGDLS and CDR2 YYNGEE. This CDR3 reads CASSPQGSGNTICF. The CDR3 nucleotides read TGTGCCAGCAGCCCGCAGGGGTCTGGAAACACCATATGTTTT.

Only a few counts were recorded for this clonotype. V is TRBV6-2 or TRBV6-3 and J is TRBJ1-1; weak D call: TRBD1 (5 bases). Germline CDR1 is MNHEY and CDR2 is SVGEGT. The V gene lost 7 bases and the J gene lost 6 bases, with 18 bases spanning the gap. This CDR3 has 14 residues. The CDR3 spells CASNSLLRDPEAFF. The CDR3 DNA reads TGTGCCAGCAACTCCCTCTTGCGGGACCCTGAAGCTTTCTTT.

Notes on this clonotype: With a much larger clone just one base away, this may be a read error. This likely comes from a read error, as the CDR3 has no conserved phenylalanine or tryptophan at its end. The V call is TRBV30, the J call TRBJ2-3; D is perhaps TRBD2 (5 bases). The CDR3 loop spans 14 amino acids. Between the trimmed V and J ends, which lost 2 bases and 3 bases, there was a span of 12 bases. CDR1 is GTSNPN, CDR2 SVGIG, per germline (reference sequence). CDR3 region: CAWSSGDGTDTQYL. The CDR3 DNA sequence: TGTGCCTGGAGTTCCGGGGATGGGACAGATACGCAGTATTTA.

This clonotype was observed a handful of times. The gene calls are TRBV12-3 or TRBV12-4 and TRBJ2-5; perhaps TRBD2 as D (6 bases). This CDR3 region has 16 residues. The ends were cut back, 8 bases at V and 4 bases at J, with 23 bases in the middle. The CDR3 nucleotides are TGTGCCAGCGCCCCCGGTTTCGGGGGAGGCCGAGAGACCCAGTACTTC. Translated, it gives CASAPGFGGGRETQYF.

The chain uses TRBV30 and TRBJ1-1; TRBD1 might be the D (6 bases). The length of the CDR3 is 14 residues. V lost 0 bases and J lost 8, with 16 bases in between. Per the germline V gene, CDR1 is GTSNPN and CDR2 is SVGIG (reference sequence). This CDR3 is CAWSVGAGAREAFF. The CDR3 bases are TGTGCCTGGAGTGTCGGGGCAGGGGCCCGCGAAGCTTTCTTT. Supplemented by reference TRBV30 and TRBJ1-1, the full variable domain reads SQTIHQWPATLVQPVGSPLSLECTVEGTSNPNLYWYRQAAGRGLQLLFYSVGIGQISSEVPQNLSASRPQDRQFILSSKKLLLSDSGFYLCAWSVGAGAREAFFGQGTRLTVV.

This clonotype has at least ten counts. The chain links TRBV10-1 to TRBJ2-7; 9 bases map to TRBD2. After removal of 7 bases from V and 0 bases from J, the junction contained 4 bases not matched to a gene. This CDR3 is 14 amino acids long. Germline V gives CDR1 WNHNN, CDR2 SYGVQD (reference sequence). In DNA, the CDR3 is TGCGCCAGCAATGTAGCGGGAGTCTCCTACGAGCAGTACTTC. This sequence encodes CASNVAGVSYEQYF.

This clonotype was detected many times. The chain carries TRBV11-2 and TRBJ1-5; D gene unclear. CDR1 SGHAT and CDR2 FQNNGV come from the germline V gene. There are 14 residues in the CDR3. Trimming took 3 bases from V and 1 from J, leaving 7 bases between them. CDR3 nucleotides: TGTGCCAGCAGCTTCGAAGGGAGCAATCAGCCCCAGCATTTT. This sequence encodes CASSFEGSNQPQHF.

This clonotype showed up many times. The rearrangement links TRBV20-1 to TRBJ1-1; D perhaps matches TRBD1 (6 bases). This CDR3 spans 13 amino acids. Trimming removed 4 bases at V and 3 bases at J, with 12 bases between. Germline CDR1 DFQATT, CDR2 SNEGSKA (reference sequence). The CDR3 loop reads CSAKGQKDTEAFF. CDR3 sequence (DNA): TGCAGTGCTAAGGGACAAAAGGACACTGAAGCTTTCTTT.

This clonotype occurred many times. This chain uses TRBV11-2 with TRBJ2-1; TRBD2 agrees at 10 bases. Trimming at V came to 4 bases and at J to 3 bases, leaving 0 bases not matched to a gene. The CDR3 consists of 14 residues. Germline CDR1 and CDR2: SGHAT and FQNNGV. Here the CDR3 reads CASSWTSGYNEQFF. The CDR3 nucleotides are TGTGCCAGCAGCTGGACTAGCGGCTACAATGAGCAGTTCTTC.

The chain couples TRBV7-2 to TRBJ2-3; D not resolved. Deletions cut 5 bases from V and 6 bases from J, with 9 bases between. Looked up from germline, CDR1 is SGHTA and CDR2 is FQGNSA. This CDR3 contains 12 residues. The CDR3 DNA sequence: TGTGCCAGCAGCCCCTACGGGGATACGCAGTATTTT. Amino acids: CASSPYGDTQYF. Drawing the rest from reference TRBV7-2 and TRBJ2-3, the complete variable domain is GAGVSQSPSNKVTEKGKDVELRCDPISGHTALYWYRQSLGQGLEFLIYFQGNSAPDKSGLPSDRFSAERTGGSVSTLTIQRTQQEDSAVYLCASSPYGDTQYFGPGTRLTVL.

This clonotype was counted at least ten times. This chain joins TRBV15 and TRBJ2-2; D gene ambiguous. The CDR3 is 13 residues long. V lost 5 bases to trimming and J lost 4 bases, with 8 bases between them. In germline, CDR1 is LNHNV, CDR2 YYDKDF (reference sequence). CDR3 protein: CATSGLSTGELFF. The CDR3 DNA follows: TGTGCCACCAGCGGTTTGAGCACCGGGGAGCTGTTTTTT.

A few counts support this clonotype. This chain joins TRBV20-1 and TRBJ2-7; TRBD2 matches at 8 bases. Losses at the gene ends were 2 bases for V and 2 bases for J; bases not matched to a gene: 11. CDR3 length: 16 residues. CDR1 is DFQATT and CDR2 is SNEGSKA in the germline V gene (reference sequence). The CDR3 spells CSARTPGGGLAYEQYF. The CDR3 region has the DNA TGCAGTGCTAGAACCCCGGGGGGGGGTCTAGCCTACGAGCAGTACTTC.

This clonotype came up a few times. The chain's CDR3 is CASSYRDTPNQPQHF. CDR3 bases: TGCGCCAGCAGCTACCGGGACACCCCCAATCAGCCCCAGCATTTT. V usage is TRBV4-1 and J usage is TRBJ1-5, with a possible D match to TRBD1 (6 bases). From germline, CDR1 is MGHRA and CDR2 YSYEKL. Trimming cost V 5 bases and J 3 bases, with 14 bases left between them. This CDR3 is built from 15 residues.

This clonotype was picked up a small number of times. The chain couples TRBV6-2 or TRBV6-3 to TRBJ2-1; 8 bases are a match to TRBD2. Unmatched junction bases numbered 7, after V lost 2 bases and J lost 4 bases. Germline V gives CDR1 MNHEY, CDR2 SVGEGT. The CDR3 is made up of 16 amino acids. This chain's CDR3 is CASSYTTSAMYNEQFF. The CDR3 nucleotides read TGTGCCAGCAGTTACACGACTAGCGCGATGTACAATGAGCAGTTCTTC.

This clonotype was counted at least ten times. V is TRBV5-1 and J is TRBJ2-7; 9 positions agree with TRBD2. V trimming: 4 bases; J trimming: 5 bases; junction bases outside the gene matches: 4. Germline-derived CDR1 and CDR2 are SGHRS and YFSETQ. The CDR3 extends over 13 amino acids. The CDR3: CASSMGLAHEQYF. In nucleotides, the CDR3 is TGCGCCAGCAGCATGGGACTAGCCCACGAGCAGTACTTC. Full variable domain (missing parts from reference TRBV5-1 and TRBJ2-7): KAGVTQTPRYLIKTRGQQVTLSCSPISGHRSVSWYQQTPGQGLQFLFEYFSETQRNKGNFPGRFSGRQFSNSRSEMNVSTLELGDSALYLCASSMGLAHEQYFGPGTRLTVT.

This clonotype was seen only a few times. The V call is TRBV12-3 or TRBV12-4, the J call TRBJ2-5; perhaps TRBD1 as D (5 bases). The V end was cut by 4 bases, the J end by 3 bases, with 12 bases between. The CDR3 length is 14 residues. This CDR3 reads CASSSRAAEETQYF. CDR3 in DNA: TGTGCCAGCAGTTCCAGGGCTGCAGAAGAGACCCAGTACTTC.

This clonotype has a count of ten or more. The chain couples TRBV20-1 to TRBJ1-5; no reliable D call. There are 16 residues in the CDR3. Germline assignment: CDR1 DFQATT and CDR2 SNEGSKA (reference sequence). Trimming left V 0 bases short and J 1 base short, with 13 bases between. DNA for the CDR3: TGCAGTGCTAGAGACCAACAAACACGAAGCAATCAGCCCCAGCATTTT. Translated, it gives CSARDQQTRSNQPQHF.

This clonotype was counted at least ten times. The chain combines TRBV7-2 with TRBJ2-3; possible D gene TRBD1, 6 bases. Trimming shortened V by 1 base and J by 4 bases, and 12 bases separated the two germline ends. This CDR3 contains 15 residues. Germline V CDR1 and CDR2: SGHTA, FQGNSA. This CDR3 reads CASSLVGGGADTQYF. The CDR3, as DNA: TGTGCCAGCAGCTTAGTAGGTGGGGGCGCAGATACGCAGTATTTT.

In this sample, this clonotype turned up many times. This chain connects TRBV29-1 to TRBJ1-3; 7 nucleotides line up with TRBD1. The CDR3 contains 15 residues. Per germline, CDR1 SQVTM and CDR2 ANQGSEA. Trimming took 4 bases from V and 2 from J; bases not matched to a gene: 8. CDR3 DNA: TGCAGCGTTGTAGGGGCCGGGACAGCTGGAAACACCATATATTTT. Translating gives CSVVGAGTAGNTIYF.

This clonotype was found many times. This chain links TRBV9 with TRBJ2-3; TRBD2 is a possible D gene (6 bases). Germline V gene lookup returns CDR1 SGDLS and CDR2 YYNGEE. The CDR3 is 15 amino acids. V lost 4 bases to trimming and J lost 3 bases, with 15 bases between them. DNA of the CDR3: TGTGCCAGCAGCCGGGACTCTCGTAGGACAGATACGCAGTATTTT. Its protein is CASSRDSRRTDTQYF. The whole variable domain, remainder taken from reference TRBV9 and TRBJ2-3, is DSGVTQTPKHLITATGQRVTLRCSPRSGDLSVYWYQQSLDQGLQFLIQYYNGEERAKGNILERFSAQQFPDLHSELNLSSLELGDSALYFCASSRDSRRTDTQYFGPGTRLTVL.

This clonotype was seen ten or more times. This chain uses TRBV2 with TRBJ1-1, with TRBD1 identical over 7 bases. This CDR3 is built from 13 residues. The V gene end was trimmed by 6 bases and the J gene end by 1 base; junction bases not matched to a gene: 2. CDR1 is SNHLY and CDR2 is FYNNEI in the germline V gene. CDR3 region: CASRGTANTEAFF. The CDR3 bases are TGTGCCAGCAGAGGGACAGCGAACACTGAAGCTTTCTTT.

This clonotype appeared a few times. The CDR3 DNA reads as TGCAGTGCTAGTATTTTGGGACAGGGGGCCTATGGCTACACCTTC. Its translation is CSASILGQGAYGYTF. The V gene is TRBV20-1, the J gene TRBJ1-2, with TRBD1 identical over 12 bases. Germline V gene sequence: CDR1 DFQATT, CDR2 SNEGSKA (reference sequence). Germline trimming cut 3 bases from V and 4 bases from J; bases unmatched to any gene: 6. The CDR3 is 15 amino acids.

Ten or more counts support this clonotype. V usage is TRBV19 and J usage is TRBJ1-1, with 7 nucleotides matching TRBD1. The V segment lost 6 bases and the J segment 0 bases; nucleotides outside the gene matches: 13. CDR1 is LNHDA, CDR2 SQIVND, per germline (reference sequence). This CDR3 comprises 17 residues. The CDR3 here is CASSNSGRGLMNTEAFF. CDR3 nucleotides: TGTGCCAGTAGCAACAGCGGCAGGGGGTTAATGAACACTGAAGCTTTCTTT.

This clonotype showed up many times. CDR3 amino acids: CASSLDSLYQETQYF. Here the CDR3 DNA reads TGTGCCAGCAGCTTGGACAGCCTGTACCAAGAGACCCAGTACTTC. V and J are TRBV11-2 and TRBJ2-5, with D perhaps TRBD1 (6 bases). Trimming took off 3 bases at V and 0 bases at J, with 11 bases between the two ends. The CDR3 covers 15 residues. The germline gives CDR1 SGHAT, CDR2 FQNNGV.

As regards this clonotype: Just one base apart from a much larger clone, this may be a read error. The chain carries TRBV12-3 or TRBV12-4 and TRBJ1-2; tentative D call: TRBD1 (6 bases). This CDR3 contains 12 residues. CDR3 nucleotide sequence: TGTGCCAGCAGTCAAACAGGGTATGGCTACAACTTC. As protein: CASSQTGYGYNF.

This clonotype was recorded many times. The V gene is TRBV29-1, the J gene TRBJ1-3; D is undetermined. Germline-derived CDR1 and CDR2 are SQVTM and ANQGSEA. Trimming cost V 4 bases and J 4 bases, with 14 bases left between them. The CDR3 length is 14 residues. CDR3 residues: CSVAGGNYGNTIYF. CDR3 nucleotides: TGCAGCGTTGCTGGAGGAAATTACGGAAACACCATATATTTT.

The table lists this clonotype with many counts. This chain joins TRBV6-2 or TRBV6-3 and TRBJ1-5; maybe TRBD1 (5 bases). The CDR3 is 16 amino acids. Germline lookup yields CDR1 MNHEY and CDR2 SVGEGT. V lost 2 bases, J lost 1 base, and 12 bases lay in between. CDR3 sequence reads: CASSYGQGSSNQPQHF. CDR3 sequence (DNA): TGTGCCAGCAGTTACGGCCAGGGATCGAGCAATCAGCCCCAGCATTTT.

This clonotype was detected ten times or more. V usage is TRBV9 and J usage is TRBJ2-7; possibly TRBD2 for D (6 bases). Per germline, CDR1 SGDLS and CDR2 YYNGEE. This CDR3 is built from 14 residues. Trimming shortened V by 2 bases and J by 4 bases, and 13 bases separated the two germline ends. Written as DNA, the CDR3 is TGTGCCAGCAGCGTTAGGGGAGGCGAGTACGAGCAGTACTTC. Encoded protein: CASSVRGGEYEQYF.